The entry that follows covers one TCR beta chain sequence. Its antigen is still unknown. The data are from a study of cytomegalovirus exposure and HLA in healthy donors. Overall study findings and caveats: Reportedly, HLA-A and HLA-B alleles of most subjects were accurately predicted from TCR beta.

The study ran its PCR with 60 Vbeta and 13 Jbeta primers. This table comes from immunoSEQ multiplex PCR, and its TCRdb copy is limited to in-frame clones, with some not included. Of roughly 150,000 clones in the sample, about 80% were seen once. There are 11 residues in the CDR3. Germline lookup yields CDR1 DFQATT and CDR2 SNEGSKA (reference sequence). V is TRBV20-1 and J is TRBJ2-1, with 9 bases that match TRBD2. The sequence came from a young man in good health and CMV-seropositive. Input material: PBMCs. CDR3 in amino acids: CRAGGIDEQFF. Written as DNA, the CDR3 is TGCAGAGCGGGAGGAATTGATGAGCAGTTCTTC.